The rows below give T cell receptor beta chains drawn from one sample of a study of identical twins. MiXCR, run by TCRdb on the 5' RACE reads, gives a single entry per CDR3 protein. The sample has hundreds of thousands of distinct CDR3 sequences, 20% to 25% seen once. In addition, the sample was reused for a study of T cells expressing NK-cell markers.

Sequencing was carried out using CD4+ T cells sorted from blood. These receptor sequences come from a woman aged 18-35 years in good health. CDR3s include the opening cysteine and the closing phenylalanine or tryptophan. The order of the fields is J gene, clone size, D gene, V gene, CDR3 protein, CDR3 DNA. A D gene is named only where the DNA matches it firmly. Not every row has a clone size; where given, it reads once, few, many or a size class.

>TRBJ2-2|NA|TRBD2|TRBV2
CASRGLAVTGELFF
TGTGCCAGCAGGGGACTAGCGGTTACCGGGGAGCTGTTTTTT
>TRBJ1-2|many|NA|TRBV5-1
CASSLYRFGEGNGYTF
TGCGCCAGCAGCTTGTACCGGTTCGGGGAAGGGAATGGCTACACCTTC
>TRBJ2-7|once|NA|TRBV7-8
CASSLGEAASYEQYF
TGTGCCAGCAGCTTAGGGGAAGCAGCCAGTTACGAGCAGTACTTC
>TRBJ1-6|few|TRBD1|TRBV28
CASTSGGVRSPLHF
TGTGCCAGCACCTCAGGGGGGGTGAGATCACCCCTCCACTTT
>TRBJ2-3|NA|NA|TRBV20-1
CSAGGGGGTDTQYF
TGCAGTGCTGGGGGTGGGGGTGGCACAGATACGCAGTATTTT
>TRBJ1-1|many|NA|TRBV3-1
CASSLRGGTEAFF
TGTGCCAGCAGCCTTCGAGGGGGGACTGAAGCTTTCTTT
>TRBJ2-7|NA|TRBD1|TRBV27
CASSRQGVWDEQYF
TGTGCCAGCAGCCGACAGGGGGTCTGGGACGAGCAGTACTTC
>TRBJ2-1|few|NA|TRBV18
CASSPLPQNNEQFF
TGTGCCAGCTCACCACTTCCCCAGAACAATGAGCAGTTCTTC
>TRBJ2-2|NA|TRBD1|TRBV7-9
CASSHRDRDTGELFF
TGTGCCAGCAGCCATCGGGACAGGGACACCGGGGAGCTGTTTTTT
>TRBJ1-2|NA|NA|TRBV6-5
CASSYSGPGGYTF
TGTGCCAGCAGTTACTCGGGTCCCGGCGGCTACACCTTC
>TRBJ2-7|NA|TRBD1|TRBV7-2
CASSTRQGSYEQYF
TGTGCCAGCAGCACCAGACAGGGATCCTACGAGCAGTACTTC
>TRBJ2-5|NA|NA|TRBV12-3/TRBV12-4
CASSFGSRKETQYF
TGTGCCAGCAGTTTCGGCAGCCGGAAAGAGACCCAGTACTTC
>TRBJ2-7|NA|TRBD2|TRBV14
CASSRIAGYSYEQYF
TGTGCCAGCAGCCGAATAGCGGGGTACTCCTACGAGCAGTACTTC
>TRBJ1-3|few|NA|TRBV12-3/TRBV12-4
CASNPQMENTIYF
TGTGCCAGCAACCCTCAAATGGAAAACACCATATATTTT
>TRBJ2-7|few|TRBD2|TRBV2
CTISFPGVTAGVVYEQYF
TGTACCATCAGTTTTCCCGGGGTTACAGCGGGAGTGGTATACGAGCAGTACTTC
>TRBJ2-2|NA|TRBD2|TRBV2
CASNLVGGRAHGELFF
TGTGCCAGCAACCTGGTCGGCGGGAGGGCCCACGGGGAGCTGTTTTTT
>TRBJ1-1|few|NA|TRBV5-1
CASAVNANTEAFF
TGCGCCAGCGCAGTCAACGCGAACACTGAAGCTTTCTTT
>TRBJ2-3|NA|NA|TRBV6-1
CASSEGRPELGVTDTQYF
TGTGCCAGCAGTGAAGGGAGACCAGAGCTGGGTGTGACAGATACGCAGTATTTT
>TRBJ2-7|few|NA|TRBV15
CATSKAAGVYEQYF
TGTGCCACCAGCAAGGCTGCAGGGGTCTACGAGCAGTACTTC
>TRBJ2-3|NA|NA|TRBV6-1
CASSENWTTDTQYF
TGTGCCAGCAGTGAAAACTGGACTACAGATACGCAGTATTTT
>TRBJ2-3|NA|TRBD1|TRBV27
CASRGDREDTQYF
TGTGCCAGCAGGGGGGACAGGGAAGATACGCAGTATTTT
>TRBJ1-4|NA|NA|TRBV7-9
CASSLRQGIEKLFF
TGTGCCAGCAGCTTAAGGCAGGGGATTGAAAAACTGTTTTTT
>TRBJ2-7|NA|TRBD1|TRBV20-1
CSAREYRDRALEQYF
TGCAGTGCTAGAGAGTACCGGGACAGGGCTTTAGAGCAGTACTTC